This entry is about one TCR beta chain. What it recognizes is unknown. This entry comes from a study of response to subunit inactivated influenza vaccine. TCRdb called the RT-PCR reads again in MiXCR, with one record for every CDR3 protein. Of 500,000 or so distinct CDR3 sequences listed, 16% are singletons. CDR3 size: 14 residues. Trimming pared 8 bases from V and 4 bases from J, leaving 14 bases between. Per germline, CDR1 SGHTA and CDR2 FQGNSA. General observations from the study: New T cells are recruited in small numbers by each seasonal influenza vaccination, according to the authors' suggestion.

Sequencing used CD4+ T cells sorted from PBMCs, obtained less than 25 months after vaccination. The chain carries TRBV7-2 and TRBJ2-2; D gene ambiguous. The clonotype was recovered from a man in his fifties or sixties who received an inactivated influenza vaccine. The CDR3 is CASAVWPATGELFF. The CDR3 region has the DNA TGTGCCAGCGCAGTTTGGCCAGCCACCGGGGAGCTGTTTTTT.